The clone carrying this T cell receptor beta chain was recorded many times. Antigen specificity is unknown. TCRdb fed the reads into MiXCR, producing one record per CDR3 protein. This table holds about 460,000 distinct CDR3 sequences, approximately 11% found once. The germline CDR1 and CDR2 sequences are MDHEN and SYDVKM. The CDR3 runs 14 residues. V shed 7 bases and J 1 base; nucleotides not matched to a gene: 4. These data belong to a study of T cell repertoires in cytomegalovirus infection. Study context: TCR beta signatures that were public indicated CMV infection and matching HLA type.

General study points: Clonotype analysis showed dominance of the ex vivo response by HLA-C-restricted CMV-specific TCR beta clonotypes. Frequencies of public TCR beta families were cumulated, and this identified carriers of CMV plus the relevant HLA.

Source material: PBMCs. This sequence joins TRBV28 and TRBJ1-5; 7 nucleotides match TRBD1. This clonotype was sampled from a human donor in good health (CMV status not recorded). Some clones in this sample may be carry-over from other donors' samples. The CDR3 nucleotides are TGTGCCAGCAACCCAGGGGGAAGCAATCAGCCCCAGCATTTT. Residues: CASNPGGSNQPQHF.